The rows below give T cell receptor beta chains drawn from one sample of a study of response to subunit inactivated influenza vaccine. TCRdb reprocessed the RT-PCR reads with MiXCR, giving one entry per CDR3 protein. Among around 650,000 distinct CDR3 sequences, around 14% were seen once, and the ten largest hold about 9.9%. Sequencing was performed on PBMCs from blood, taken approximately 13 days after vaccination. Source of these receptors: a man aged 45-65 years who received an inactivated influenza vaccine. Both conserved end residues are part of each CDR3. D genes are given only for firm matches. A clone size is listed for some rows: how often the clone was seen (once, few, many), or a class if it is expanded.

TRBV5-1,TRBD2,-,TRBJ2-7,CASSRGTILYEQYF,TGCGCCAGCAGCCGAGGGACTATTCTCTACGAGCAGTACTTC
TRBV24-1,TRBD2,-,TRBJ2-3,CATRASGGHTDTQYF,TGTGCCACCCGAGCCAGCGGGGGTCACACAGATACGCAGTATTTT
TRBV9,TRBD1,few,TRBJ2-5,CASSEGQVRGETQYF,TGTGCCAGCAGCGAGGGACAGGTCAGGGGAGAGACCCAGTACTTC
TRBV12-3/TRBV12-4,-,-,TRBJ2-2,CASSLARIQGKSGELFF,TGTGCCAGCAGTTTGGCGAGGATTCAGGGGAAATCCGGGGAGCTGTTTTTT
TRBV27,-,-,TRBJ2-3,CASSLSPSVTSTDTQYF,TGTGCCAGCAGTTTATCGCCCTCGGTCACTTCCACAGATACGCAGTATTTT
TRBV12-5,TRBD2,-,TRBJ2-1,CASGYGTSGYNEQFF,TGTGCTAGTGGTTATGGGACTAGCGGATACAATGAGCAGTTCTTC
TRBV6-5,-,few,TRBJ1-1,CASSSPKGNTEAFF,TGTGCCAGCAGTTCCCCCAAGGGTAACACTGAAGCTTTCTTT
TRBV6-5,TRBD1,few,TRBJ1-1,CASSYRGTGYKNTEAFF,TGTGCCAGCAGTTACAGGGGGACAGGGTATAAGAACACTGAAGCTTTCTTT
TRBV25-1,TRBD2,-,TRBJ2-5,CASSELAGGVETQYF,TGTGCCAGCAGTGAACTAGCGGGGGGGGTGGAGACCCAGTACTTC
TRBV12-3/TRBV12-4,-,-,TRBJ1-5,CASSPRAASNQPQHF,TGTGCCAGCAGTCCGCGGGCAGCTAGCAATCAGCCCCAGCATTTT
TRBV20-1,TRBD1,few,TRBJ1-2,CSAREWQGATYGYTF,TGCAGTGCTAGAGAATGGCAGGGGGCGACCTATGGCTACACCTTC
TRBV4-3,-,-,TRBJ2-3,CASSQDETSRGTDTQYF,TGCGCCAGCAGCCAAGATGAGACTAGCAGGGGAACAGATACGCAGTATTTT
TRBV7-9,-,many,TRBJ2-5,CASKPSGQETQYF,TGTGCCAGCAAACCCTCAGGCCAAGAGACCCAGTACTTC
TRBV18,TRBD2,-,TRBJ2-1,CASSPPFGTSGYNEQFF,TGTGCCAGCTCACCGCCTTTCGGGACTAGCGGATACAATGAGCAGTTCTTC
TRBV20-1,-,once,TRBJ1-5,CSASRAHKPQHF,TGCAGTGCTAGCAGGGCCCATAAGCCCCAGCATTTT
TRBV12-3/TRBV12-4,-,many,TRBJ2-2,CASSYPSAGRDTGELFF,TGTGCCAGCAGTTACCCTTCGGCGGGACGCGACACCGGGGAGCTGTTTTTT
TRBV3-1,-,few,TRBJ1-2,CASSQESANYGYTF,TGTGCCAGCAGCCAAGAATCAGCCAACTATGGCTACACCTTC
TRBV2,-,-,TRBJ1-5,CASKREHSNQPQHF,TGTGCCAGCAAGAGGGAACATAGCAATCAGCCCCAGCATTTT
TRBV6-4,TRBD1,few,TRBJ2-2,CASSAQGLAGELFF,TGTGCCAGCAGTGCACAGGGGCTGGCCGGGGAGCTGTTTTTT
TRBV20-1,-,few,TRBJ1-1,CSVTEVNTEAFF,TGCAGTGTAACAGAAGTGAACACTGAAGCTTTCTTT
TRBV12-3/TRBV12-4,TRBD2,-,TRBJ2-7,CASQLAGGPYEQYF,TGTGCCAGCCAATTAGCGGGAGGTCCGTACGAGCAGTACTTC
TRBV11-2,-,many,TRBJ2-3,CASSLVVADQQYF,TGTGCCAGCAGCTTAGTAGTAGCGGATCAGCAGTATTTT
TRBV7-9,TRBD2,few,TRBJ2-1,CASSSRTSGGNNEQFF,TGTGCCAGCAGCTCGCGGACTAGCGGGGGGAACAATGAGCAGTTCTTC
TRBV9,-,many,TRBJ2-1,CASSVGRGGNNEQFF,TGTGCCAGCAGCGTAGGGAGGGGGGGAAACAATGAGCAGTTCTTC
TRBV29-1,-,-,TRBJ2-6,CSVWTASSGANVLTF,TGCAGCGTTTGGACAGCCAGCTCTGGGGCCAACGTCCTGACTTTC
TRBV7-8,-,-,TRBJ2-3,CASSPWGQTDTQYF,TGTGCCAGCAGCCCCTGGGGGCAGACAGATACGCAGTATTTT
TRBV6-1,TRBD1,few,TRBJ1-5,CASRQDRRQPQHF,TGTGCCAGCAGACAGGACAGGAGGCAGCCCCAGCATTTT
TRBV7-9,-,-,TRBJ2-1,CASSFNAEIYNEQFF,TGTGCCAGCAGCTTTAATGCAGAGATCTACAATGAGCAGTTCTTC
TRBV20-1,TRBD2,-,TRBJ2-5,CSATPTIAGGLTQYF,TGCAGTGCTACACCGACTATAGCGGGAGGGTTAACCCAGTACTTC
TRBV28,TRBD2,few,TRBJ2-5,CASSGSGTIQETQYF,TGTGCCAGCAGTGGTAGCGGGACCATCCAAGAGACCCAGTACTTC
TRBV7-9,-,-,TRBJ1-1,CASSPGVLTEAFF,TGTGCCAGCAGCCCAGGGGTGTTGACTGAAGCTTTCTTT
TRBV20-1,-,-,TRBJ2-1,CSASGEGREKNEQFF,TGCAGTGCTAGCGGCGAAGGGCGGGAAAAGAATGAGCAGTTCTTC
TRBV5-5,-,-,TRBJ2-5,CASSGLGQETQYF,TGTGCCAGCAGCGGACTCGGCCAAGAGACCCAGTACTTC
TRBV6-1,-,-,TRBJ2-1,CASLPGQGSYNEQFF,TGTGCCAGCTTACCCGGGCAGGGCTCCTACAATGAGCAGTTCTTC
TRBV7-9,-,few,TRBJ2-1,CASSLALGRQLYNEQFF,TGTGCCAGCAGCTTAGCGTTGGGTAGACAGCTATACAATGAGCAGTTCTTC
TRBV24-1,TRBD2,many,TRBJ2-1,CATSDLTRGSGNEQFF,TGTGCCACCAGTGATTTGACGCGGGGGTCCGGGAATGAGCAGTTCTTC
TRBV5-5,-,-,TRBJ1-2,CASSLVASDRGYTF,TGTGCCAGCAGCTTGGTTGCCAGCGATCGTGGCTACACCTTC
TRBV12-3/TRBV12-4,-,few,TRBJ2-7,CASSLRLGGPQYF,TGTGCCAGCAGTTTGAGACTCGGGGGGCCACAGTACTTC
TRBV20-1,TRBD2,-,TRBJ2-3,CSARDPRGGQSTDTQYF,TGCAGTGCTAGAGATCCCCGGGGGGGCCAGTCCACAGATACGCAGTATTTT
TRBV6-1,-,-,TRBJ1-5,CASTDRRVYNQPQHF,TGTGCCAGCACCGACCGGAGGGTATACAATCAGCCCCAGCATTTT
TRBV5-1,-,-,TRBJ2-1,CASSLQETYNEQFF,TGCGCCAGCAGCTTGCAGGAGACCTACAATGAGCAGTTCTTC
TRBV24-1,-,-,TRBJ2-3,CATSDPGGDGSDTQYF,TGTGCCACCAGTGACCCCGGCGGGGACGGGTCAGATACGCAGTATTTT
TRBV29-1,-,few,TRBJ2-7,CSVMDSRVGYEQYF,TGCAGCGTGATGGACTCCCGAGTGGGCTACGAGCAGTACTTC
TRBV9,-,-,TRBJ2-1,CASSGLTGASYNEQFF,TGTGCCAGCAGCGGCCTTACCGGAGCCTCCTACAATGAGCAGTTCTTC